The TCR delta chain under discussion was sequenced for a study of gamma-delta chains in newborns, infants, children. Study-wide context: Microbial exposure reportedly drives polyclonal innate γδ T cell expansion after birth.

TCRdb re-called the reads using CATT. The sample lists 14,000 to 15,000 delta-chain clones; about 7% were seen once. The CDR3 extends over 17 amino acids. Germline V gene lookup returns CDR1 GEAIGNYY and CDR2 EKD. V gave up 2 bases and J gave up 6 bases; unmatched junction bases: 8. This clone was detected only a few times. The origin of this receptor is a child who was a newborn, infant or young child, either healthy, febrile or measles-vaccinated (not recorded which). The chain carries TRDV2 and TRDJ3; 8 bases are a match to TRDD3. Source material: blood. The chain's CDR3 is CACDILGATLDTRQMFF. Here the CDR3 DNA reads TGTGCCTGTGACATACTGGGGGCTACCTTGGACACCCGACAGATGTTTTTC.